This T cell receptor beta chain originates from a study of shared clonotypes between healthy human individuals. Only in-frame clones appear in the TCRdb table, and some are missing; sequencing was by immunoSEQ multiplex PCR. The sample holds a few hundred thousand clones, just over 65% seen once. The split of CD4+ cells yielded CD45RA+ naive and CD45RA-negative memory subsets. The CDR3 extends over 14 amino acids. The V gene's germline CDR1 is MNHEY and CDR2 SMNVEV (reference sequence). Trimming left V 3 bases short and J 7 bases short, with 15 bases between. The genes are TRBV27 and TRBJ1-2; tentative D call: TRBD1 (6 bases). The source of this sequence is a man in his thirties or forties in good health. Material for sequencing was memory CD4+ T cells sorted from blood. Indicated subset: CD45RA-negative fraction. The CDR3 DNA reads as TGTGCCAGCAGTTTTCGCAGGGGCATAAGTGGCTACACCTTC. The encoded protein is CASSFRRGISGYTF.